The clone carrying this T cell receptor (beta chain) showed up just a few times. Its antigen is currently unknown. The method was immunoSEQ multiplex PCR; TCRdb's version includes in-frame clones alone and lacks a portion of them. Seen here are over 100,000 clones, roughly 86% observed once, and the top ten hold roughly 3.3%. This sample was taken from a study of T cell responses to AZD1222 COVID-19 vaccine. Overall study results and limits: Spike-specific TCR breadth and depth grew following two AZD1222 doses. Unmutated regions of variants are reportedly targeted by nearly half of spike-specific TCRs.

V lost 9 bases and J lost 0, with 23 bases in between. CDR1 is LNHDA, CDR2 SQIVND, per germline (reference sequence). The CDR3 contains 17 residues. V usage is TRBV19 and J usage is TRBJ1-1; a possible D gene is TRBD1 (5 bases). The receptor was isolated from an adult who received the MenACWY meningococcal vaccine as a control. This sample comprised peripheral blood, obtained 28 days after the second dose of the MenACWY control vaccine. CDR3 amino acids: CASRDGGLTGMNTEAFF. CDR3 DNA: TGTGCCAGCCGAGACGGGGGATTGACTGGGATGAACACTGAAGCTTTCTTT.